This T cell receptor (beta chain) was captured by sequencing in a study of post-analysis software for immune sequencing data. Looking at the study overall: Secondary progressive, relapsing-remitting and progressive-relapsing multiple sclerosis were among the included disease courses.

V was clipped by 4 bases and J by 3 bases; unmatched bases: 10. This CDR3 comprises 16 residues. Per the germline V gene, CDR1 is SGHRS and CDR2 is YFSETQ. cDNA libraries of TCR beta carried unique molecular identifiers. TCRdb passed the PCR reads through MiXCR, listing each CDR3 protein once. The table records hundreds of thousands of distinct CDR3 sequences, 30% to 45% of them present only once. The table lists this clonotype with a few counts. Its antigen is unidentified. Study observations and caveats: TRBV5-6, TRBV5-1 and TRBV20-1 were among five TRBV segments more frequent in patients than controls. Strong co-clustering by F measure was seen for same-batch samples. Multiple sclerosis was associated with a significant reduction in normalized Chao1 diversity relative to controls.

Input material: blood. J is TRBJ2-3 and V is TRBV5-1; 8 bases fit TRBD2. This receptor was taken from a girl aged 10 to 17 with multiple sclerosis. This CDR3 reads CASSPLRSGGTDTQYF. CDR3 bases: TGCGCCAGCAGCCCCCTGAGGAGCGGGGGTACAGATACGCAGTATTTT.